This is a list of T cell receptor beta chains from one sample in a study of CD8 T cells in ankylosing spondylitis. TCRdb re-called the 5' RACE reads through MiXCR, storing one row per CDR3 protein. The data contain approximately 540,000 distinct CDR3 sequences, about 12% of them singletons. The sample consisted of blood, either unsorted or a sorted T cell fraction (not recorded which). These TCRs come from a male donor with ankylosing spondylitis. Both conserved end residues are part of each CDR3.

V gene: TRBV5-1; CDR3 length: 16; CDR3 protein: CASSFARGKHADTQYF
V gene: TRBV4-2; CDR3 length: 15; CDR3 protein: CASSQDGGGGTEAFF
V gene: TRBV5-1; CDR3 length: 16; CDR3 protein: CASSTSTSTSTDTQYF
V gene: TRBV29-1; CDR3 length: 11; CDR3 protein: CSVALSDTQYF
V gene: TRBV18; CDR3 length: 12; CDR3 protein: CASRTSPHEQYF
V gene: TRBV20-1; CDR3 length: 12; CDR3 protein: CSSGRFTEELFF
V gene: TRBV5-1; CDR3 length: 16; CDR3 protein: CASSLGQGFGIREQFF
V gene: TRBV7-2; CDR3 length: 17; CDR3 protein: CASSLVGSGRAEFPQYF
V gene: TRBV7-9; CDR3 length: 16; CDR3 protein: CASSSRTGGIYNEQFF
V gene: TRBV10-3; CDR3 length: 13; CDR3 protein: CAISTGTGIEQYF
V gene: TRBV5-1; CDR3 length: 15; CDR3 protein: CASTQGRGFVETQYF
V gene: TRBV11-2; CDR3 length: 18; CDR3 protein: CASSLEVRGRGLYQPQHF
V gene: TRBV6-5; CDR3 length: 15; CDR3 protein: CASSSKSPSYNEQFF
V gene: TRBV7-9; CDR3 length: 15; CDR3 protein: CASSYDSLGVGELFF
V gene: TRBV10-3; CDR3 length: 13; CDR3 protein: CAIRRSGDNGYTF
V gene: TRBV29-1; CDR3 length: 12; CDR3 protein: CSGGNRDQPQHF
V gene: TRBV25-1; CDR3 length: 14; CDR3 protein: CASRPIGGGETQYF
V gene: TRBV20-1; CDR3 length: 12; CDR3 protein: CSASGGDEEQFF
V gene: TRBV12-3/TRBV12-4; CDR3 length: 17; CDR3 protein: CASSPGTGWRSNEKLFF
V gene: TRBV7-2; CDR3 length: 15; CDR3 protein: CASSVTSRPYNEQFF
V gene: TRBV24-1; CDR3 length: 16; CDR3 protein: CATSDFGTSNTGELFF
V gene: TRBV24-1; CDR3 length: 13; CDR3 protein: CATSDFRGEPQHF
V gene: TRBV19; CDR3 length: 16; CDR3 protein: CASIRGLGYSGNTIYF
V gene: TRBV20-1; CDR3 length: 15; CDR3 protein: CSARTSGSGKNSQYF
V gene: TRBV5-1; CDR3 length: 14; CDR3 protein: CASSPMGHSNEQFF
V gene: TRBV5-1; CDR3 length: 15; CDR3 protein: CASSGRQGVQETQYF
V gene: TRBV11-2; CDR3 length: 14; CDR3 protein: CASSLDPYQETQYF
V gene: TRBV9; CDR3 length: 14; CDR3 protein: CASSPSGVTDTQYF
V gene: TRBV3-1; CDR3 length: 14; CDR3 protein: CASSQDDLYNEQFF
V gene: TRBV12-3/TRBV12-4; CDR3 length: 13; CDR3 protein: CASSFRGDEVQFF
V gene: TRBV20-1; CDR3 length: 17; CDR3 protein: CSARALLPGGLNTEAFF
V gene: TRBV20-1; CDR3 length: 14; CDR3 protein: CSAGPSGRANEQFF
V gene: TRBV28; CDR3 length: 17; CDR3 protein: CASSPWTSGRAFDEQFF
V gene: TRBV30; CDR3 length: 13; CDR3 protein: CAWRPGGNEKLFF
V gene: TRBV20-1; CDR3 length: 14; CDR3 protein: CSARAGRSTDTQYF
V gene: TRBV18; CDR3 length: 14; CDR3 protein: CASSPNQVNPEAFF
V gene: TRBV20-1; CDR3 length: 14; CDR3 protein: CSAHPGQGVDTQYF
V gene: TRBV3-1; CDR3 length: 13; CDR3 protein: CASSQDGAAGAFF
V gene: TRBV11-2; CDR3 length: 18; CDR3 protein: CASSLGAAGGPYTGELFF
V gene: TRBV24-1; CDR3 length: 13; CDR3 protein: CATSQEDYYGYTF
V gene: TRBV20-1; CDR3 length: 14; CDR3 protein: CSARDPRTGAEAFF
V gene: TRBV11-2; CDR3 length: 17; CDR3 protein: CASSLEIGISMNTEAFF
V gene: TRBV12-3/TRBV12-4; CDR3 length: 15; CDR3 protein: CASSLGRGLGNTTYF
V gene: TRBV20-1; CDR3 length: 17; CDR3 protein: CSAKPHRNPRPNYGYTF
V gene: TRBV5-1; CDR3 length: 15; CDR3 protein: CASSSTSAFADTQYF
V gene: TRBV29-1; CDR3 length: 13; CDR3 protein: CSVAVHLQETQYF
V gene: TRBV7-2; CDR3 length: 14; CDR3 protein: CASSLMAPPYEQYF